These 32 T cell receptor beta chains were sequenced from one sample in a study of blood T cell repertoires in COVID-19. Here immunoSEQ multiplex PCR was the method, and the copy in TCRdb shows in-frame clones only, minus some. The data contain roughly 40,000 clones, 88% of them seen just once; the ten biggest clones take up approximately 2.4%. Sequencing was carried out using peripheral blood. Source of these receptors: a human donor in a cohort sampled during active COVID-19.

This rearrangement joins TRBV19 to TRBJ1-5; 7 bases are shared with TRBD1. Germline CDR1 reads LNHDA; CDR2 reads SQIVND (reference sequence). CDR3 size: 13 residues. The V gene end was trimmed by 3 bases and the J gene end by 7 bases; junction bases not matched to a gene: 3. The CDR3 DNA reads TGTGCCAGTAGTATTCAGGGGGTCCAGCCCCAGCATTTT. Encoded protein: CASSIQGVQPQHF.

V usage is TRBV11-2 and J usage is TRBJ1-4, with D perhaps TRBD1 (5 bases). CDR1 and CDR2 from the germline V gene are SGHAT and FQNNGV. The CDR3 is 15 amino acids. The V and J ends lost 6 bases and 3 bases respectively, with 14 bases between them. The DNA of the CDR3 is TGTGCCAGCAGTTGGGGGGACGGTTCTAATGAAAAACTGTTTTTT. Translated: CASSWGDGSNEKLFF.

The chain has TRBV27 and TRBJ2-1, with 9 bases identical to TRBD2. CDR3 size: 17 residues. V lost 4 bases, J lost 4 bases, and 11 bases stayed unmatched. Germline V gene data show CDR1 as MNHEY and CDR2 as SMNVEV (reference sequence). CDR3 nucleotide sequence: TGTGCCAGCAGTTCCGCCCGTAGCGGGGGAGCATACAATGAGCAGTTCTTC. Amino acids: CASSSARSGGAYNEQFF.

V and J are TRBV6-5 and TRBJ2-1, with D maybe TRBD2 (6 bases). CDR1 and CDR2 (germline): MNHEY, SVGAGI. CDR3 length equals 14 residues. Trimming removed 5 bases at V and 6 bases at J, with 14 bases between. CDR3 protein: CASSPGTRPNEQFF. The CDR3 nucleotides read TGTGCCAGCAGTCCCGGGACTCGTCCCAATGAGCAGTTCTTC.

V is TRBV6-5 and J is TRBJ1-1; no definite D call. Germline V CDR1 and CDR2: MNHEY, SVGAGI. Trimming removed 7 bases from V and 6 bases from J, with 6 bases in between. CDR3 length: 10 amino acids. The CDR3: CASIRSEAFF. The CDR3 nucleotides read TGTGCCAGCATCCGTTCTGAAGCTTTCTTT.

The chain combines TRBV3-1 (or the pseudogene TRBV3-2) with TRBJ2-5; D is ambiguous. This CDR3 comprises 16 residues. V was cut by 4 bases and J by 2 bases, with 17 bases left in between. CDR1 is LGHDT and CDR2 is YNNKEL in the germline V gene (reference sequence). The CDR3 spells CASSPKSSTGQETQYF. The DNA for the CDR3 is TGTGCCAGCAGCCCCAAAAGCTCGACTGGGCAAGAGACCCAGTACTTC.

The table lists this clone with a few counts. The V and J genes are TRBV3-1 (or the pseudogene TRBV3-2) and TRBJ1-1; D is unclear. Germline loops: CDR1 LGHDT, CDR2 YNNKEL (reference sequence). CDR3 length equals 13 residues. The V and J ends lost 6 bases and 5 bases respectively, with 13 bases between them. The chain's CDR3 is CASSNLGWTEAFF. The CDR3 DNA sequence: TGTGCCAGCAGTAACCTCGGTTGGACTGAAGCTTTCTTT.

This sequence joins TRBV6-2 or TRBV6-3 and TRBJ1-1, with TRBD1 matching 7 bases. V shed 3 bases and J 0 bases; nucleotides not matched to a gene: 10. CDR3 length: 17 residues. The germline V gene has CDR1 MNHEY and CDR2 SVGEGT. The DNA of the CDR3 is TGTGCCAGCAGTTATGATGAGACAGGGAGGATGAACACTGAAGCTTTCTTT. Translation: CASSYDETGRMNTEAFF.

The J gene is TRBJ2-1, the V gene TRBV19, with TRBD1 identical over 10 bases. V was pared by 7 bases and J by 0 bases, with 15 bases of the junction left unmatched. This CDR3 is built from 19 residues. Germline assignment: CDR1 LNHDA and CDR2 SQIVND (reference sequence). The CDR3 spells CASTGTGVGEGYSYNEQFF. The CDR3 nucleotides read TGTGCCAGTACGGGGACAGGGGTAGGTGAAGGTTACTCCTACAATGAGCAGTTCTTC. Together with reference TRBV19 and TRBJ2-1, the CDR3 gives the full variable domain: DGGITQSPKYLFRKEGQNVTLSCEQNLNHDAMYWYRQDPGQGLRLIYYSQIVNDFQKGDIAEGYSVSREKKESFPLTVTSAQKNPTAFYLCASTGTGVGEGYSYNEQFFGPGTRLTVL.

The gene calls are TRBV2 and TRBJ1-2; D is perhaps TRBD1 (6 bases). CDR3 length: 15 residues. The germline gives CDR1 SNHLY, CDR2 FYNNEI. Trimming stripped 6 bases from V and 4 bases from J, with 18 bases between. CDR3 amino acids: CASSPGGGAGYGYTF. As DNA, the CDR3 is TGTGCCAGCAGCCCGGGGGGGGGCGCGGGCTATGGCTACACCTTC. The complete variable domain, with remaining parts taken from reference TRBV2 and TRBJ1-2, reads EPEVTQTPSHQVTQMGQEVILRCVPISNHLYFYWYRQILGQKVEFLVSFYNNEISEKSEIFDDQFSVERPDGSNFTLKIRSTKLEDSAMYFCASSPGGGAGYGYTFGSGTRLTVV.

The chain has TRBV5-4 and TRBJ1-5; possible D gene TRBD1, 5 bases. Deletions cut 3 bases from V and 2 bases from J, with 12 bases between. Looked up from germline, CDR1 is SGHNT and CDR2 is YYREEE (reference sequence). The CDR3 is made up of 15 amino acids. CDR3 amino acids: CASSSGGGGNQPQHF. CDR3 nucleotide sequence: TGTGCCAGCAGCTCGGGGGGTGGGGGCAATCAGCCCCAGCATTTT.

V usage is TRBV9 and J usage is TRBJ1-2; TRBD1 matches 7 bases. The CDR3 has 13 residues. The germline CDR1 and CDR2 sequences are SGDLS and YYNGEE. Germline trimming cut 3 bases from V and 6 bases from J; bases unmatched to any gene: 5. The CDR3 bases are TGTGCCAGCAGCGGTGACAGGGACCATGGCTACACCTTC. Amino acid sequence: CASSGDRDHGYTF.

V usage is TRBV5-1 and J usage is TRBJ1-5; no firm D call. The germline gives CDR1 SGHRS, CDR2 YFSETQ. The CDR3 contains 15 residues. Trimming stripped 4 bases from V and 1 base from J, with 12 bases between. The CDR3 reads CASSLGRGSNQPQHF. DNA for the CDR3: TGCGCCAGCAGCCTCGGCCGGGGAAGCAATCAGCCCCAGCATTTT. Looking up the rest from reference TRBV5-1 and TRBJ1-5 gives the full variable domain: KAGVTQTPRYLIKTRGQQVTLSCSPISGHRSVSWYQQTPGQGLQFLFEYFSETQRNKGNFPGRFSGRQFSNSRSEMNVSTLELGDSALYLCASSLGRGSNQPQHFGDGTRLSIL.

The rearrangement links TRBV5-5 to TRBJ2-5, with 8 bases fitting TRBD1. Germline trimming cut 1 base from V and 7 bases from J; bases unmatched to any gene: 3. Looked up from germline, CDR1 is SGHKS and CDR2 is YYEKEE (reference sequence). CDR3 length equals 13 residues. CDR3 sequence (DNA): TGTGCCAGCAGCTTGCGAGACAGGGGGACCCAGTACTTC. This encodes CASSLRDRGTQYF.

The chain carries TRBV29-1 and TRBJ1-1; D unclear. Trimming removed 4 bases at V and 1 base at J, with 10 bases between. Germline lookup yields CDR1 SQVTM and CDR2 ANQGSEA. The CDR3 length is 13 residues. CDR3 protein: CSVGVAGNTEAFF. As DNA, the CDR3 is TGCAGCGTTGGAGTTGCAGGGAACACTGAAGCTTTCTTT.

J is TRBJ2-5 and V is TRBV10-3; 8 bases are a match to TRBD2. The CDR3 length is 13 residues. V shed 2 bases and J 5 bases; nucleotides not matched to a gene: 1. Germline V CDR1 and CDR2: ENHRY, SYGVKD. CDR3 in DNA: TGTGCCATCAGTGAGGGACTAGCTGAGACCCAGTACTTC. It is translated as CAISEGLAETQYF.

This clone has just a few counts. V is TRBV19 and J is TRBJ2-1; 11 bases agree with TRBD2. CDR1 is LNHDA, CDR2 SQIVND, per germline (reference sequence). With 3 bases clipped from V and 11 bases from J, the junction kept 9 bases outside the gene matches. The CDR3 length is 15 residues. In DNA, the CDR3 is TGTGCCAGTAGTATTTCGGGGACTAGCGGTGGCAAGCAGTTCTTC. Its protein product is CASSISGTSGGKQFF.

The chain has TRBV3-1 (or the pseudogene TRBV3-2) and TRBJ2-3; possibly TRBD2 for D (6 bases). V lost 4 bases and J 7 bases, leaving 12 bases between the germline ends. The germline CDR1 and CDR2 sequences are LGHDT and YNNKEL (reference sequence). The CDR3 has 13 amino acids. The CDR3 DNA reads TGTGCCAGCAGCCCGGGACTCTCTTATACGCAGTATTTT. Its protein is CASSPGLSYTQYF.

Concerning this clone: At one boundary the junction diverges from the germline segment, which might be a read error. The rearrangement links TRBV3-1 (or the pseudogene TRBV3-2) to TRBJ2-7, with D possibly being TRBD2 (6 bases). The CDR3 is 13 amino acids. Germline V lookup: CDR1 LGHDT, CDR2 YNNKEL (reference sequence). CDR3 protein: CASSLTSSHEQYF. The CDR3 region has the DNA TGTGCCAGCAGCCTCACTAGCTCCCACGAGCAGTACTTC.

The chain links TRBV5-1 to TRBJ1-4; 9 nucleotides match TRBD1. The CDR3 is 15 amino acids. J gave up 6 bases and V 0 bases, and 3 bases lay outside the gene matches. CDR1 is SGHRS and CDR2 is YFSETQ in the germline V gene. The CDR3 is CASSLGTGAYEKLFF. The CDR3 nucleotides are TGCGCCAGCAGCTTGGGGACAGGGGCCTATGAAAAACTGTTTTTT.

In DNA, the CDR3 is TGTGCCAGCAGCTCTAAAGCGACAGGGCCCCAGCATTTT. As protein: CASSSKATGPQHF. This chain uses TRBV27 with TRBJ1-5, with a possible D match to TRBD1 (6 bases). Germline V gives CDR1 MNHEY, CDR2 SMNVEV (reference sequence). V was clipped by 6 bases and J by 9 bases, with 15 bases between them. This CDR3 has 13 amino acids.

This chain connects TRBV7-8 to TRBJ2-1, with 7 positions matching TRBD1. The CDR3 has 15 amino acids. CDR1 and CDR2 from the germline V gene are SGHVS and FQNEAQ. The junction had 4 bases not matched to a gene; V was cut back by 1 base and J by 4 bases. In nucleotides, the CDR3 is TGTGCCAGCAGCTTAGAGGGGACAGTTTACAATGAGCAGTTCTTC. Encoded protein: CASSLEGTVYNEQFF.

The chain couples TRBV7-3 to TRBJ2-1; perhaps TRBD2 as D (6 bases). The V and J ends lost 3 bases and 9 bases respectively, with 15 bases between them. Germline V gene sequence: CDR1 SGHTA, CDR2 FQGTGA. This CDR3 has 14 amino acids. The CDR3 loop is CASSFGGIATEQFF. The CDR3 DNA sequence: TGTGCCAGCAGCTTCGGCGGGATCGCAACTGAGCAGTTCTTC.

This rearrangement joins TRBV4-2 to TRBJ2-7, with TRBD2 matching 12 bases. CDR3 length: 19 amino acids. V lost 0 bases and J lost 0; bases outside the gene matches: 9. Germline loops: CDR1 LGHNA, CDR2 YNFKEQ. CDR3 amino acids: CASSQEALLAGGFSYEQYF. DNA of the CDR3: TGTGCCAGCAGCCAAGAAGCATTACTAGCGGGGGGATTCTCCTACGAGCAGTACTTC.

This chain joins TRBV2 and TRBJ2-5; tentative D call: TRBD1 (7 bases). The CDR3 covers 13 residues. Germline V CDR1 and CDR2: SNHLY, FYNNEI. The V gene lost 6 bases and the J gene lost 5 bases, with 13 bases spanning the gap. CDR3 amino acids: CASREGAAETQYF. In DNA form, the CDR3 reads TGTGCCAGCAGGGAGGGGGCGGCGGAGACCCAGTACTTC.

The CDR3 region is CASRAVSGNTIYF. Here the CDR3 DNA reads TGTGCCAGCAGGGCGGTCTCTGGAAACACCATATATTTT. The rearrangement joins TRBV6-5 to TRBJ1-3; no firm D call. With 6 bases removed from V and 0 bases from J, the gap between germline ends came to 6 bases. Per germline, CDR1 MNHEY and CDR2 SVGAGI. This CDR3 has 13 amino acids.

The chain employs TRBV5-1 and TRBJ2-7; tentatively, D is TRBD1 (5 bases). V was cut by 0 bases and J by 7 bases, with 14 bases left in between. The CDR3 runs to 14 residues. CDR1 is SGHRS and CDR2 is YFSETQ in the germline V gene. The CDR3 loop reads CASSLDTGSGEQYF. The CDR3 coding sequence is TGCGCCAGCAGCTTGGATACAGGCTCGGGTGAGCAGTACTTC.

This sequence joins TRBV2 and TRBJ1-4; 8 bases are a match to TRBD1. This CDR3 comprises 13 residues. Trimming cost V 6 bases and J 8 bases; bases outside gene matches: 5. Germline V CDR1 and CDR2: SNHLY, FYNNEI. CDR3 loop: CASRRDRLEKLFF. CDR3 coding DNA: TGTGCCAGCAGGCGGGACAGGTTAGAAAAACTGTTTTTT.

This sequence joins TRBV6-5 and TRBJ2-7, with D possibly matching TRBD2 (5 bases). From germline, CDR1 is MNHEY and CDR2 SVGAGI. CDR3 length: 13 residues. V lost 5 bases and J lost 6, with 14 bases in between. For the CDR3, the DNA is TGTGCCAGCAGTACCTGGACTTACGGCGAGCAGTACTTC. Its protein product is CASSTWTYGEQYF.

This sequence joins TRBV25-1 and TRBJ2-5; 7 nucleotides line up with TRBD2. CDR3 length: 14 amino acids. Germline CDR1 MGHDK, CDR2 SYGVNS. The junction had 4 bases not matched to a gene; V was cut back by 6 bases and J by 0 bases. The CDR3 is CASRSAGDQETQYF. The CDR3 nucleotides are TGTGCCAGCAGATCCGCGGGGGACCAAGAGACCCAGTACTTC.

The rearrangement joins TRBV30 to TRBJ2-5, with 7 bases matching TRBD2. CDR1 is GTSNPN and CDR2 is SVGIG in the germline V gene (reference sequence). The CDR3 is made up of 16 amino acids. V was clipped by 0 bases and J by 0 bases; unmatched bases: 7. The CDR3 coding sequence is TGTGCCTGGAGTGTATGGGGAGGGCCGAACCAAGAGACCCAGTACTTC. Amino acid sequence: CAWSVWGGPNQETQYF. The full variable domain, in which reference TRBV30 and TRBJ2-5 provide the parts outside the CDR3, is SQTIHQWPATLVQPVGSPLSLECTVEGTSNPNLYWYRQAAGRGLQLLFYSVGIGQISSEVPQNLSASRPQDRQFILSSKKLLLSDSGFYLCAWSVWGGPNQETQYFGPGTRLLVL.

The V gene is TRBV12-3 or TRBV12-4, the J gene TRBJ2-7; D is ambiguous. V was clipped by 6 bases and J by 3 bases, with 12 bases between them. The CDR3 has 13 residues. The CDR3 here is CASRQSPRYEQYF. The CDR3 nucleotides read TGTGCCAGCAGACAGAGTCCTCGCTACGAGCAGTACTTC.